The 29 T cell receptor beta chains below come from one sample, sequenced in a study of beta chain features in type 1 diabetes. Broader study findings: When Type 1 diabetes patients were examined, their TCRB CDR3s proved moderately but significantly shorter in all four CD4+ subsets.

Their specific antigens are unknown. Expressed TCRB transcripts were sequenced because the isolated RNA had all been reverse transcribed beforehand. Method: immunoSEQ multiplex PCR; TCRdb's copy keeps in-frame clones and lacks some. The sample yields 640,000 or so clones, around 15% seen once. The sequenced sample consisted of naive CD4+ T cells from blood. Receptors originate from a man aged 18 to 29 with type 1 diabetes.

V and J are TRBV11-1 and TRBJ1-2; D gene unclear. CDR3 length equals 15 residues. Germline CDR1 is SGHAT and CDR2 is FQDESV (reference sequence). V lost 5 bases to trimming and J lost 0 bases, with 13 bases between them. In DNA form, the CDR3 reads TGTGCCAGCAGCCCCCCGGCAGATCCTAACTATGGCTACACCTTC. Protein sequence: CASSPPADPNYGYTF.

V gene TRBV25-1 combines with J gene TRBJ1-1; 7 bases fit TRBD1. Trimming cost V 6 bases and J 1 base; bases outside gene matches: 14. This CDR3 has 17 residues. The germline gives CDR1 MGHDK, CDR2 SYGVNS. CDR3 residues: CASSGGPRGRTNTEAFF. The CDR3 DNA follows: TGTGCCAGCAGCGGCGGCCCGAGGGGGCGAACGAACACTGAAGCTTTCTTT.

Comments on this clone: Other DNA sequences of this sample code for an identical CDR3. CDR3 protein: CSVLGQGNGYTF. The CDR3 coding sequence is TGCAGCGTTTTAGGACAGGGGAATGGCTACACCTTC. The V call is TRBV29-1, the J call TRBJ1-2, with 9 positions matching TRBD1. Losses at the gene ends were 5 bases for V and 6 bases for J; bases not matched to a gene: 4. This CDR3 has 12 residues. CDR1 SQVTM and CDR2 ANQGSEA come from the germline V gene.

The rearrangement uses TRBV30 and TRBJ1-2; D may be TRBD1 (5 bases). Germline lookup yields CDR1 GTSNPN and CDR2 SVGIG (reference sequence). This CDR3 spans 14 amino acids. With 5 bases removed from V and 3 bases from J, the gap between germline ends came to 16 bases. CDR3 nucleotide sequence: TGTGCCTGGCAGGGTGGCCTGGTATACTATGGCTACACCTTC. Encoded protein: CAWQGGLVYYGYTF.

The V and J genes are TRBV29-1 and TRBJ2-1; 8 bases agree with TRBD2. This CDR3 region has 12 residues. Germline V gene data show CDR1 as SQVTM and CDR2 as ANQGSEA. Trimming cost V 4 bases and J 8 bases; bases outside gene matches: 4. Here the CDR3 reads CSVGLARDEQFF. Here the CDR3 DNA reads TGCAGCGTTGGACTAGCGAGGGATGAGCAGTTCTTC.

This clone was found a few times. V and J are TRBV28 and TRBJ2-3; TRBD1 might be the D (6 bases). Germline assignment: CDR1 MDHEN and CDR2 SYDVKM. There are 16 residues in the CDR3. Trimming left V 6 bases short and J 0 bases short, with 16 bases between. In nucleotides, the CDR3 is TGTGCCAGCAGCTATAAGACAGGAGGTAGCACAGATACGCAGTATTTT. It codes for CASSYKTGGSTDTQYF.

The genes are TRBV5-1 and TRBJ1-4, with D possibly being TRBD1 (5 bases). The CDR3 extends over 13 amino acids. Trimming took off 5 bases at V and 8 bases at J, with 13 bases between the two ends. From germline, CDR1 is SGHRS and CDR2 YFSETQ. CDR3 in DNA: TGCGCCAGCAGACCGGGAAAGGGGGAAAAACTGTTTTTT. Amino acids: CASRPGKGEKLFF.

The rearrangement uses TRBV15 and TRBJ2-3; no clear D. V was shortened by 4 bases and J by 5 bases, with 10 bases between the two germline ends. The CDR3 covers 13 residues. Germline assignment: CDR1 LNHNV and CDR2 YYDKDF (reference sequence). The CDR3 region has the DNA TGTGCCACCAGCAATGATTACGGAGATACGCAGTATTTT. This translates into CATSNDYGDTQYF.

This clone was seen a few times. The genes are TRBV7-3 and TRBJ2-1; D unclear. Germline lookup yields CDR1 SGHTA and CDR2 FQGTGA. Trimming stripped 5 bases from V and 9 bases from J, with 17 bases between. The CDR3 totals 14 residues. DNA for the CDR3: TGTGCCAGCAGCCCCGCCGGAGCGATCGGTGAGCAGTTCTTC. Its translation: CASSPAGAIGEQFF.

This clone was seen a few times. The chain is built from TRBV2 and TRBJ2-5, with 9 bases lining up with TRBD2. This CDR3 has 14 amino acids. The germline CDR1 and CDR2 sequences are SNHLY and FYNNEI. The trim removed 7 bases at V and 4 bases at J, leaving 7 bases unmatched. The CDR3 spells CASTGAGGRETQYF. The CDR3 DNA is TGTGCCAGCACTGGAGCGGGGGGAAGAGAGACCCAGTACTTC.

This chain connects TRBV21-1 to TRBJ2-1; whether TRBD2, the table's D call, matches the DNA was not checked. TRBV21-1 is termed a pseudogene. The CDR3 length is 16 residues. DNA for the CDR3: TGTGCCAGCAGCAAAGCAAAAGGCCCAGCTAGGAATGAGCAGTTCTTC. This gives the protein CASSKAKGPARNEQFF.

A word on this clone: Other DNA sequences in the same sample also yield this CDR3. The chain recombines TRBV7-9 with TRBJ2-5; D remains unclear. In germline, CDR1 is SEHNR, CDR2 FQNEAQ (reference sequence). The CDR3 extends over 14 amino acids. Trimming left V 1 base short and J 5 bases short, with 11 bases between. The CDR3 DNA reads TGTGCCAGCAGCTTAGGTGCGGCCCGGGAGACCCAGTACTTC. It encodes CASSLGAARETQYF.

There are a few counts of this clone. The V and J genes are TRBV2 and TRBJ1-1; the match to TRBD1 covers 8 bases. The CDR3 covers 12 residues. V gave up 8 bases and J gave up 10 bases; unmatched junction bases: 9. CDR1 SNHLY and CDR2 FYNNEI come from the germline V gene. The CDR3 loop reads CASAAGQGGAFF. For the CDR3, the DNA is TGTGCCAGCGCAGCAGGACAGGGTGGAGCTTTCTTT.

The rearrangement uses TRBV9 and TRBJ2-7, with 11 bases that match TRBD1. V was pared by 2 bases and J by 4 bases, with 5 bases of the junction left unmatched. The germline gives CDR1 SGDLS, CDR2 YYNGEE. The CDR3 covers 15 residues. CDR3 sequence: CASSVRDRGNYEQYF. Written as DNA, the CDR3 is TGTGCCAGCAGCGTCCGGGACAGGGGGAATTACGAGCAGTACTTC.

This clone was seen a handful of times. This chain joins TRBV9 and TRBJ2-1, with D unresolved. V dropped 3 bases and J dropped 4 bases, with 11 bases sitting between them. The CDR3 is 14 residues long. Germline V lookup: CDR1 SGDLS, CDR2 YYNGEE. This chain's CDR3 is CASSAGNLYNEQFF. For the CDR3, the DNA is TGTGCCAGCAGCGCTGGAAACTTATACAATGAGCAGTTCTTC.

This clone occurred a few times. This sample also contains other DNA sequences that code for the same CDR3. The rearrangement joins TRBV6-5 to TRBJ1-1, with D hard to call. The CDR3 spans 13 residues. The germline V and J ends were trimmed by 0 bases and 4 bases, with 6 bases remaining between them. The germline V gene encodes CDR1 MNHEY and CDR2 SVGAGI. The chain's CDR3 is CASSYSRGTEAFF. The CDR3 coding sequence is TGTGCCAGCAGTTACTCGCGGGGCACTGAAGCTTTCTTT.

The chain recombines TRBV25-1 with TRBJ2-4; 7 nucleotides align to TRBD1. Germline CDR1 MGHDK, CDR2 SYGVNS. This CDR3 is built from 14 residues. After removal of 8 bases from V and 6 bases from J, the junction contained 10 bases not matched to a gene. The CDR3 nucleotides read TGTGCCAGCCAAAGACAGGGCCAAGGAAACATTCAGTACTTC. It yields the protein CASQRQGQGNIQYF.

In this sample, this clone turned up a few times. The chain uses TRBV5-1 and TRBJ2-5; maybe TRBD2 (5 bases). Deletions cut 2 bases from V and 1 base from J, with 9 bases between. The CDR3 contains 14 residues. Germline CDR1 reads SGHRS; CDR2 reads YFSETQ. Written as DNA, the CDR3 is TGCGCCAGCAGCTTTCCGGGAACCCAAGAGACCCAGTACTTC. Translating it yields CASSFPGTQETQYF. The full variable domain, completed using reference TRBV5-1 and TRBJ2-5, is KAGVTQTPRYLIKTRGQQVTLSCSPISGHRSVSWYQQTPGQGLQFLFEYFSETQRNKGNFPGRFSGRQFSNSRSEMNVSTLELGDSALYLCASSFPGTQETQYFGPGTRLLVL.

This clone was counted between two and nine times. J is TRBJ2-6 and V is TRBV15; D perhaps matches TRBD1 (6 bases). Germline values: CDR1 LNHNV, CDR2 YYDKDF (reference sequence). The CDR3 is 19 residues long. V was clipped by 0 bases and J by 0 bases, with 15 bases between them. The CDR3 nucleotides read TGTGCCACCAGCAGAGATGGGGGCAGGGTTAGCTCTGGGGCCAACGTCCTGACTTTC. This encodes CATSRDGGRVSSGANVLTF.

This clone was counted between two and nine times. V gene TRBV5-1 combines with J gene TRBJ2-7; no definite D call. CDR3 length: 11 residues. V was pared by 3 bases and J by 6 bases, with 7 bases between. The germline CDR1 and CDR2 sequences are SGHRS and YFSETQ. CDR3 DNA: TGCGCCAGCAGCTACGATCGCGAGCAGTACTTC. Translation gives CASSYDREQYF. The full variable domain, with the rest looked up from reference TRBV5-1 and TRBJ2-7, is KAGVTQTPRYLIKTRGQQVTLSCSPISGHRSVSWYQQTPGQGLQFLFEYFSETQRNKGNFPGRFSGRQFSNSRSEMNVSTLELGDSALYLCASSYDREQYFGPGTRLTVT.

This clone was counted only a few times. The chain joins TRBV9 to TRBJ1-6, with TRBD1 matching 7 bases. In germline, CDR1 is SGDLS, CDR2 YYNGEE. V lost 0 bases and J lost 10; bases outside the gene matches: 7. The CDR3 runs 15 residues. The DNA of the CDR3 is TGTGCCAGCAGCGTAGCCGGGACAGACGGATCACCCCTCCACTTT. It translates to CASSVAGTDGSPLHF.

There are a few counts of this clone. CDR3 nucleotides: TGCGCCAGCAGCCAAGATACGGGTTACAATGAGCAGTTCTTC. Translation: CASSQDTGYNEQFF. The chain links TRBV4-3 to TRBJ2-1; D is unclear. The length of the CDR3 is 14 residues. Deletions cut 0 bases from V and 4 bases from J, with 7 bases between. Germline lookup yields CDR1 LGHNA and CDR2 YSLEER.

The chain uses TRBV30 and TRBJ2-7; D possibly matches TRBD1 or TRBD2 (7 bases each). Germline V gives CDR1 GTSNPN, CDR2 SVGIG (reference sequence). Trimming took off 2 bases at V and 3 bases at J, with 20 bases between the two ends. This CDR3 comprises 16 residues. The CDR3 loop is CAWSSTRGAGGYEQYF. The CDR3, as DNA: TGTGCCTGGAGTTCAACCCGGGGGGCAGGGGGCTACGAGCAGTACTTC. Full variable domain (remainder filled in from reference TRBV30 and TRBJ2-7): SQTIHQWPATLVQPVGSPLSLECTVEGTSNPNLYWYRQAAGRGLQLLFYSVGIGQISSEVPQNLSASRPQDRQFILSSKKLLLSDSGFYLCAWSSTRGAGGYEQYFGPGTRLTVT.

The CDR3: CASTRDSSYNEQFF. CDR3 DNA: TGTGCCAGTACTCGAGACAGCTCTTACAATGAGCAGTTCTTC. The chain combines TRBV2 with TRBJ2-1; tentative D call: TRBD1 (5 bases). The CDR3 is 14 residues long. Germline assignment: CDR1 SNHLY and CDR2 FYNNEI. Trimming stripped 9 bases from V and 4 bases from J, with 16 bases between. Using reference TRBV2 and TRBJ2-1 for the parts outside the CDR3, the full variable domain is EPEVTQTPSHQVTQMGQEVILRCVPISNHLYFYWYRQILGQKVEFLVSFYNNEISEKSEIFDDQFSVERPDGSNFTLKIRSTKLEDSAMYFCASTRDSSYNEQFFGPGTRLTVL.

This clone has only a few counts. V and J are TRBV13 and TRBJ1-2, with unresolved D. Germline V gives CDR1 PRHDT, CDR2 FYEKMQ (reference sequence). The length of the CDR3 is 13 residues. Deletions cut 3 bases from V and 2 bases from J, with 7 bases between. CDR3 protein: CASSFQMNYGYTF. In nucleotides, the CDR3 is TGTGCCAGCAGCTTTCAGATGAACTATGGCTACACCTTC.

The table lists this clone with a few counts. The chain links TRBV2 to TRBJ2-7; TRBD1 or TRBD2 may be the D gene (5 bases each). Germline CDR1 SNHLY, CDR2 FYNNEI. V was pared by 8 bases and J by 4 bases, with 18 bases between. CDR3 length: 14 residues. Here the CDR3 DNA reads TGTGCCAGCTTAGCCGGGACGCAGCTTTACGAGCAGTACTTC. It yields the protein CASLAGTQLYEQYF. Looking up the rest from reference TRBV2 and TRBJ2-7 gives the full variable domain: EPEVTQTPSHQVTQMGQEVILRCVPISNHLYFYWYRQILGQKVEFLVSFYNNEISEKSEIFDDQFSVERPDGSNFTLKIRSTKLEDSAMYFCASLAGTQLYEQYFGPGTRLTVT.

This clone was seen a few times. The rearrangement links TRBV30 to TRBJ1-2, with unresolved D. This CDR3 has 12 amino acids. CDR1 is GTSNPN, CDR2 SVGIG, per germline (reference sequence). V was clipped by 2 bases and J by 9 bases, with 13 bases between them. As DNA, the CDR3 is TGTGCCTGGAGTACGTCTGGGGATCGCTACACCTTC. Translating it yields CAWSTSGDRYTF.

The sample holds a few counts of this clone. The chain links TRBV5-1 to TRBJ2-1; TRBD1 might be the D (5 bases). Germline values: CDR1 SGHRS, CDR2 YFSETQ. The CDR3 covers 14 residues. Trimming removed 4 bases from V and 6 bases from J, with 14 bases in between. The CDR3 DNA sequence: TGCGCCAGCAGCCTATCCGGCAGGGTCAATGAGCAGTTCTTC. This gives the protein CASSLSGRVNEQFF.

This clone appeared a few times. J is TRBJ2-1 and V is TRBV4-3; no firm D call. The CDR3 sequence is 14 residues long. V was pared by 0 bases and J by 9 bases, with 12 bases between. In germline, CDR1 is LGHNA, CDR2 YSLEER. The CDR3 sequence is CASSQDNHIGEQFF. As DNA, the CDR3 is TGCGCCAGCAGCCAAGATAATCATATTGGTGAGCAGTTCTTC.